Shown below are 22 T cell receptor beta chains from a single sample sequenced in a study of T cell responses to AZD1222 COVID-19 vaccine. TCRdb's copy holds only in-frame clones and misses some; the assay was immunoSEQ multiplex PCR. The sample carries roughly 110,000 clones, about 89% recorded once. The sample in question was peripheral blood, obtained on day 0 of AZD1222 vaccination. Receptors originate from an adult in good health.

The chain carries TRBV3-1 (or the pseudogene TRBV3-2) and TRBJ2-7; D unclear. Germline V gene sequence: CDR1 LGHDT, CDR2 YNNKEL (reference sequence). CDR3 length equals 12 residues. Trimming took 3 bases from V and 3 from J, leaving 6 bases between them. The CDR3 DNA sequence: TGTGCCAGCAGCCAGCGTGACTACGAGCAGTACTTC. Translating gives CASSQRDYEQYF.

The V gene is TRBV4-3, the J gene TRBJ1-1, with D perhaps TRBD1 (5 bases). V lost 9 bases and J lost 1, with 12 bases in between. CDR3 length equals 13 residues. Germline CDR1 is LGHNA and CDR2 is YSLEER. In nucleotides, the CDR3 is TGCGCCAGTAGGGCCGGGGGGAACACTGAAGCTTTCTTT. Translation gives CASRAGGNTEAFF.

The V call is TRBV10-3, the J call TRBJ2-1; D uncertain. Germline CDR1 is ENHRY and CDR2 is SYGVKD. The CDR3 covers 15 residues. The V end was cut by 6 bases, the J end by 1 base, with 13 bases between. As DNA, the CDR3 is TGTGCCATCAGCTACGACGGCCTTTCCTACAATGAGCAGTTCTTC. This gives the protein CAISYDGLSYNEQFF.

The CDR3 nucleotides read TGTGCCATCAGCCAGGGACAAGACACAGATACGCAGTATTTT. Protein sequence: CAISQGQDTDTQYF. The chain uses TRBV10-3 and TRBJ2-3; weak D call: TRBD1 (6 bases). Germline V gene data show CDR1 as ENHRY and CDR2 as SYGVKD. Trimming removed 6 bases from V and 2 bases from J, with 12 bases in between. The CDR3 totals 14 residues.

The genes are TRBV9 and TRBJ2-5; possibly TRBD2 for D (5 bases). The CDR3 runs 13 residues. Germline V lookup: CDR1 SGDLS, CDR2 YYNGEE. Trimming shortened V by 3 bases and J by 1 base, and 7 bases separated the two germline ends. CDR3 in amino acids: CASSAGIQETQYF. The CDR3 nucleotides are TGTGCCAGCAGCGCCGGGATCCAAGAGACCCAGTACTTC.

This clone was picked up one time. The CDR3 region is CASSLSGTAGNTIYF. The CDR3 DNA reads TGTGCCAGCAGTTTATCCGGGACAGCGGGAAACACCATATATTTT. V and J are TRBV28 and TRBJ1-3; 7 nucleotides line up with TRBD1. The CDR3 covers 15 residues. J lost 4 bases, V lost 1 base, and 4 bases had no gene match. Looked up from germline, CDR1 is MDHEN and CDR2 is SYDVKM.

This clone appeared once. The chain joins TRBV15 to TRBJ2-3; no definite D call. CDR1 is LNHNV and CDR2 is YYDKDF in the germline V gene (reference sequence). V was trimmed by 6 bases and J by 6 bases, leaving 7 bases between them. CDR3 length: 11 residues. CDR3 nucleotides: TGTGCCACCAGTTTGAGGGATACGCAGTATTTT. Translating it yields CATSLRDTQYF.

The V and J genes are TRBV19 and TRBJ1-2; D gene ambiguous. Trimming took off 7 bases at V and 4 bases at J, with 16 bases between the two ends. Per the germline V gene, CDR1 is LNHDA and CDR2 is SQIVND (reference sequence). This CDR3 comprises 14 residues. DNA for the CDR3: TGTGCCAGTACCCCCGGGCCTCGATTCTATGGCTACACCTTC. It codes for CASTPGPRFYGYTF.

The V gene is TRBV7-2, the J gene TRBJ2-1; the D gene is possibly TRBD2 (6 bases). The length of the CDR3 is 16 residues. Trimming shortened V by 5 bases and J by 7 bases, and 21 bases separated the two germline ends. CDR1 and CDR2 (germline): SGHTA, FQGNSA. In DNA form, the CDR3 reads TGTGCCAGCAGCCCCCCGGGAGACCACATAACGAATGAGCAGTTCTTC. Translation: CASSPPGDHITNEQFF.

The rearrangement uses TRBV7-2 and TRBJ1-2, with D hard to call. Trimming stripped 0 bases from V and 4 bases from J, with 6 bases between. This CDR3 has 13 amino acids. Germline lookup yields CDR1 SGHTA and CDR2 FQGNSA. The CDR3 reads CASSLAQLYGYTF. The CDR3 nucleotides are TGTGCCAGCAGCTTAGCTCAGCTCTATGGCTACACCTTC.

The chain joins TRBV24-1 to TRBJ2-5; 8 bases fit TRBD1. The CDR3 contains 18 residues. V trimming: 1 base; J trimming: 3 bases; junction bases outside the gene matches: 12. The germline CDR1 and CDR2 sequences are KGHDR and SFDVKD. The CDR3 DNA reads TGTGCCACCAGTGATTTCAAGTCAGGGGGCTTTGAAGAAGAGACCCAGTACTTC. It is translated as CATSDFKSGGFEEETQYF.

This clone was seen a single time. V usage is TRBV19 and J usage is TRBJ2-1; D is perhaps TRBD1 (6 bases). CDR3 length: 14 amino acids. CDR1 is LNHDA, CDR2 SQIVND, per germline (reference sequence). V was trimmed by 3 bases and J by 5 bases, leaving 11 bases between them. The CDR3 bases are TGTGCCAGTAGTATCGGGGCAGGGGACAATGAGCAGTTCTTC. Protein sequence: CASSIGAGDNEQFF.

The chain recombines TRBV7-3 with TRBJ2-3; possibly TRBD1 for D (5 bases). The V end was cut by 0 bases, the J end by 2 bases, with 9 bases between. CDR1 and CDR2 from the germline V gene are SGHTA and FQGTGA. CDR3 size: 15 residues. The chain's CDR3 is CASSLTQGSTDTQYF. The CDR3 coding sequence is TGTGCCAGCAGCTTAACGCAGGGTTCCACAGATACGCAGTATTTT.

This rearrangement joins TRBV27 to TRBJ1-1; weak D call: TRBD1 (5 bases). Trimming shortened V by 5 bases and J by 7 bases, and 14 bases separated the two germline ends. The germline gives CDR1 MNHEY, CDR2 SMNVEV (reference sequence). The CDR3 totals 13 residues. The CDR3 region is CASSIPGSLEAFF. In DNA, the CDR3 is TGTGCCAGCAGTATCCCAGGGTCTCTTGAAGCTTTCTTT.

The V gene is TRBV4-2, the J gene TRBJ2-7; unclear D gene. V was trimmed by 0 bases and J by 3 bases, leaving 9 bases between them. This CDR3 region has 14 residues. In germline, CDR1 is LGHNA, CDR2 YNFKEQ. The CDR3 nucleotides read TGTGCCAGCAGCCAAGATGAGCCCGGCTACGAGCAGTACTTC. Its protein product is CASSQDEPGYEQYF.

The V and J genes are TRBV7-3 and TRBJ2-3; 14 bases are a match to TRBD2. Germline CDR1 is SGHTA and CDR2 is FQGTGA. V dropped 1 base and J dropped 0; count of bases not matched to a gene: 9. There are 20 residues in the CDR3. The CDR3 region is CASSLKGGLAGVVSTDTQYF. CDR3 coding DNA: TGTGCCAGCAGCTTAAAGGGGGGACTAGCGGGAGTGGTTAGCACAGATACGCAGTATTTT.

V is TRBV28 and J is TRBJ1-3; tentative D call: TRBD1 (5 bases). The CDR3 has 16 amino acids. Germline CDR1 and CDR2: MDHEN and SYDVKM. Trimming shortened V by 7 bases and J by 0 bases, and 16 bases separated the two germline ends. The CDR3: CASTVGGRSSGNTIYF. The CDR3, as DNA: TGTGCCAGCACTGTTGGGGGACGGAGCTCTGGAAACACCATATATTTT.

The chain has TRBV4-1 and TRBJ2-7, with D perhaps TRBD2 (6 bases). Trimming cost V 1 base and J 3 bases, with 16 bases left between them. This CDR3 region has 16 residues. Germline CDR1 and CDR2: MGHRA and YSYEKL. This chain's CDR3 is CASSQAGSGVSYEQYF. The CDR3 bases are TGCGCCAGCAGCCAAGCGGGCTCGGGAGTGAGCTACGAGCAGTACTTC.

This clone was seen only once. The chain combines TRBV6-5 with TRBJ1-1; possibly TRBD1 for D (6 bases). The CDR3 covers 14 residues. The germline CDR1 and CDR2 sequences are MNHEY and SVGAGI. Deletions cut 9 bases from V and 4 bases from J, with 18 bases between. The CDR3 spells CASGEGGVGTEAFF. The DNA of the CDR3 is TGTGCCAGTGGGGAGGGGGGAGTGGGCACTGAAGCTTTCTTT.

This clone was seen once. The rearrangement uses TRBV27 and TRBJ1-5, with a possible D match to TRBD1 (6 bases). This CDR3 region has 18 residues. Germline V CDR1 and CDR2: MNHEY, SMNVEV (reference sequence). Trimming cost V 3 bases and J 3 bases, with 21 bases left between them. CDR3 amino acids: CASSLLPPGAVNNQPQHF. In DNA form, the CDR3 reads TGTGCCAGCAGTTTGCTTCCCCCGGGGGCGGTCAACAATCAGCCCCAGCATTTT.

The rearrangement joins TRBV5-1 to TRBJ2-7; unclear D gene. Looked up from germline, CDR1 is SGHRS and CDR2 is YFSETQ. The CDR3 runs to 14 residues. With 2 bases removed from V and 2 bases from J, the gap between germline ends came to 11 bases. The CDR3 nucleotides are TGCGCCAGCAGCTTACGGACGGACCCCTACGAGCAGTACTTC. Translating it yields CASSLRTDPYEQYF. Full variable domain (rest looked up from reference TRBV5-1 and TRBJ2-7): KAGVTQTPRYLIKTRGQQVTLSCSPISGHRSVSWYQQTPGQGLQFLFEYFSETQRNKGNFPGRFSGRQFSNSRSEMNVSTLELGDSALYLCASSLRTDPYEQYFGPGTRLTVT.

A remark on this clone: One end of the junction is discordant with germline, which a read error may explain. V is TRBV28 and J is TRBJ1-2; TRBD1 aligns across 7 bases. The CDR3 is made up of 12 amino acids. The germline CDR1 and CDR2 sequences are MDHEN and SYDVKM. CDR3 loop: CASSGTEFIPAF. The CDR3 bases are TGTGCCAGCTCTGGGACAGAGTTCATCCCGGCCTTC.